This T cell receptor beta chain was sequenced in a study of blood T cell repertoires in COVID-19. The wider study: Sites in the United States, Italy and Spain provided acute and convalescent COVID-19 samples. T cells, B-cell-depleted T cells, or PBMCs provided the cDNA or gDNA that served as material.

As originally analysed: Quantification of nucleated cells was approximated via reference gene primer amplification. Sequenced by immunoSEQ multiplex PCR; TCRdb stores in-frame clones only, minus some. V, J and clone size are those of that table, while D and trimming were read from the DNA. Found here are about 73,000 clones, 80% to 85% of them singletons; the top ten hold approximately 29%. J lost 2 bases, V lost 5 bases, and 6 bases had no gene match. This CDR3 comprises 16 residues. The V gene's germline CDR1 is SSHAT and CDR2 FNYEAQ (reference sequence). This clonotype was sampled from a human donor in a cohort sampled during active COVID-19. This chain uses TRBV7-7 with TRBJ2-5, with 12 bases matching TRBD2. Sample: peripheral blood. The CDR3 nucleotides read TGTGCCAGCAGCCCGACTAGCGGGGGATGGCAAGAGACCCAGTACTTC. As protein: CASSPTSGGWQETQYF.